This T cell receptor beta chain was captured by sequencing in a study of blood T cells in healthy people across ages. Primed by a sample-barcoded 5' primer and a J-beta primer mix, a second PCR proceeded for about 7 to 12 cycles. MiXCR was run by TCRdb on the 5' RACE reads, yielding one entry per CDR3 protein. The repertoire consists of about 640,000 distinct CDR3 sequences, with under 65% occurring once and the leading ten covering roughly 34%. Trimming took off 0 bases at V and 4 bases at J, with 9 bases between the two ends. CDR3 length: 13 residues. CDR1 and CDR2 from the germline V gene are DFQATT and SNEGSKA (reference sequence).

This receptor was taken from a man aged 60 to 69 in good health. The rearrangement uses TRBV20-1 and TRBJ2-5, with a weak D call TRBD1 (7 bases). The sequenced sample was blood. The CDR3 nucleotides are TGCAGTGCTAGAGAGCAGGGGGGAGAGACCCAGTACTTC. Encoded protein: CSAREQGGETQYF.